These 18 T cell receptor beta chains share one sample of origin, sequenced in a study of early T cells in non-severe SARS-CoV-2 infection (dated by TCRdb to 2020 to 2023). Library generation was performed with 5' RACE. TCRdb names NextSeq 500 as the instrument used. Using fastp trimming at Q25 and MiXCR clonotype assembly, TCRdb reanalyzed the public sequencing data and kept in-frame beta chains. Merged by CDR3 protein, the rows form single entries marked with the most common genes and DNA. This sample has 100,000 to 130,000 distinct CDR3 sequences in its table, and roughly 11% of those were observed once. More than 6.5% of the sample lies in the top ten. The material sequenced was whole blood. These receptors were obtained from an adult who was a healthcare worker with PCR-confirmed SARS-CoV-2 infection or an uninfected control (not recorded which).

The J gene is TRBJ2-1, the V gene TRBV7-2; D not certain. With 5 bases removed from V and 8 bases from J, the gap between germline ends came to 10 bases. This CDR3 region has 12 residues. Germline loops: CDR1 SGHTA, CDR2 FQGNSA. CDR3 bases: TGTGCCAGCAGCGCCCGGTTAGATGAGCAGTTCTTC. This codes for CASSARLDEQFF.

In its sample, this clonotype was seen many times. The chain employs TRBV6-2 or TRBV6-3 and TRBJ2-1; TRBD2 matches 10 bases. Germline CDR1 MNHEY, CDR2 SVGEGT. There are 15 residues in the CDR3. V shed 4 bases, J shed 4 bases, and the junction held 4 bases outside the gene matches. The DNA for the CDR3 is TGTGCCAGCAGTTCGAGCGGGAGGGGATACAATGAGCAGTTCTTC. This encodes CASSSSGRGYNEQFF.

The V call is TRBV11-2, the J call TRBJ2-1, with 7 bases matching TRBD2. This CDR3 region has 13 residues. The V gene end was trimmed by 8 bases and the J gene end by 7 bases; junction bases not matched to a gene: 8. In germline, CDR1 is SGHAT, CDR2 FQNNGV. The DNA for the CDR3 is TGTGCCAGCGCATGGGGGGGTATGAATGAGCAGTTCTTC. Its translation is CASAWGGMNEQFF.

This clonotype was found once. The chain couples TRBV20-1 to TRBJ1-5, with D tentatively TRBD1 (5 bases). The CDR3 length is 12 residues. Germline V gene lookup returns CDR1 DFQATT and CDR2 SNEGSKA (reference sequence). Trimming removed 5 bases at V and 6 bases at J, with 11 bases between. The CDR3 bases are TGCAGTGCTTCACGACAGTTTCAGCCCCAGCATTTT. It codes for CSASRQFQPQHF.

This chain connects TRBV14 to TRBJ2-7, with D perhaps given as TRBD1 or TRBD2 (5 bases each). This CDR3 has 11 residues. From germline, CDR1 is SGHDN and CDR2 FVKESK. V was shortened by 4 bases and J by 5 bases, with 6 bases between the two germline ends. The CDR3 loop reads CASSRGNEQYF. CDR3 in DNA: TGTGCCAGCAGCCGGGGGAACGAGCAGTACTTC.

The chain links TRBV29-1 to TRBJ2-3; D is unresolved. The V end was cut by 5 bases, the J end by 5 bases, with 14 bases between. Germline V CDR1 and CDR2: SQVTM, ANQGSEA. The CDR3 contains 13 residues. As DNA, the CDR3 is TGCAGCGTTTCCCCGTCAGGTTTAGATACGCAGTATTTT. Its translation: CSVSPSGLDTQYF.

The chain couples TRBV5-1 to TRBJ2-1, with a possible D match to TRBD2 (7 bases). V gave up 4 bases and J gave up 6 bases, with 17 bases separating them. The germline V gene encodes CDR1 SGHRS and CDR2 YFSETQ. The CDR3 consists of 15 residues. The chain's CDR3 is CASSPAGDTFNEQFF. The CDR3 DNA follows: TGCGCCAGCAGCCCCGCGGGGGACACTTTCAATGAGCAGTTCTTC.

Worth noting for this clonotype: One base away lies a much larger clone, so this may be a sequencing read error. The chain is built from TRBV7-8 and TRBJ2-5; D may be TRBD2 (6 bases). The CDR3 extends over 16 amino acids. Germline assignment: CDR1 SGHVS and CDR2 FQNEAQ. The CDR3 protein is CSSSLARTIRRETQYF. Here the CDR3 DNA reads TGTTCCAGCAGCTTAGCTCGGACTATCCGACGGGAGACCCAGTACTTC.

On this clonotype: This may come from a read error, since a much larger clone is one base off. CDR3 loop: CASSFNRGIEQYF. For the CDR3, the DNA is TGTGCCAGCAGCTTTAACAGGGGGATCGAGCAGTACTTC. This chain links TRBV7-2 with TRBJ2-7, with 8 bases matching TRBD1. The CDR3 sequence is 13 residues long. Germline lookup yields CDR1 SGHTA and CDR2 FQGNSA. V was clipped by 3 bases and J by 6 bases; unmatched bases: 4.

This clonotype came up many times. The rearrangement uses TRBV12-5 and TRBJ1-1; D unresolved. Trimming took 6 bases from V and 8 from J, leaving 16 bases between them. Per germline, CDR1 LGHNT and CDR2 FRNRAP. CDR3 length: 13 residues. The CDR3 DNA is TGTGCTAGTGGAACATCAGGTTCAGACGAAGCTTTCTTT. Amino acids: CASGTSGSDEAFF.

This clonotype has only a few counts. This chain's CDR3 is CASSLAAGSGEQFF. The CDR3 nucleotides are TGTGCCAGCAGTTTGGCAGCGGGATCCGGTGAGCAGTTCTTC. The chain has TRBV12-3 or TRBV12-4 and TRBJ2-1; 7 positions agree with TRBD2. V shed 3 bases, J shed 9 bases, and the junction held 8 bases outside the gene matches. The CDR3 sequence is 14 residues long.

Ten or more counts support this clonotype. The V and J genes are TRBV6-5 and TRBJ2-3, with 9 nucleotides matching TRBD2. CDR1 and CDR2 (germline): MNHEY, SVGAGI. This CDR3 is 13 amino acids long. The V segment lost 9 bases and the J segment 5 bases; nucleotides outside the gene matches: 6. This CDR3 reads CASSREGQDTQYF. For the CDR3, the DNA is TGTGCCAGTTCGCGGGAGGGCCAAGATACGCAGTATTTT.

This clonotype was seen only a few times. The chain joins TRBV20-1 to TRBJ2-7; no definite D call. Trimming removed 2 bases at V and 3 bases at J, with 11 bases between. Germline V CDR1 and CDR2: DFQATT, SNEGSKA (reference sequence). CDR3 length: 13 residues. CDR3 in amino acids: CSARRAENYEQYF. CDR3 nucleotides: TGCAGTGCTAGACGGGCAGAAAACTACGAGCAGTACTTC.

CDR3 DNA: TGTGCCAGCAGTGGGAGAGGAGACAATCAGCCCCAGCATTTT. This encodes CASSGRGDNQPQHF. V usage is TRBV2 and J usage is TRBJ1-5; unclear D gene. Trimming shortened V by 4 bases and J by 3 bases, and 10 bases separated the two germline ends. The CDR3 length is 14 residues. Germline lookup yields CDR1 SNHLY and CDR2 FYNNEI.

This clonotype has a count of ten or more. The gene calls are TRBV18 and TRBJ2-1, with D uncertain. Germline values: CDR1 KGHSH, CDR2 LQKENI. The CDR3 has 14 residues. Trimming removed 4 bases at V and 0 bases at J, with 7 bases between. DNA for the CDR3: TGTGCCAGCTCACACGGTTTCTCCTACAATGAGCAGTTCTTC. It codes for CASSHGFSYNEQFF.

J is TRBJ2-2 and V is TRBV6-2 or TRBV6-3; D ambiguous. Germline CDR1 and CDR2: MNHEY and SVGEGT. The CDR3 loop spans 15 amino acids. V lost 4 bases and J 3 bases, leaving 12 bases between the germline ends. CDR3 bases: TGTGCCAGCAGTTCGGGCGGCACAGACACCGGGGAGCTGTTTTTT. Its protein product is CASSSGGTDTGELFF.

The chain uses TRBV28 and TRBJ2-1; TRBD2 matches 11 bases. Germline assignment: CDR1 MDHEN and CDR2 SYDVKM. The CDR3 extends over 19 amino acids. The junction had 12 bases not matched to a gene; V was cut back by 5 bases and J by 0 bases. Here the CDR3 reads CASSIGLAGILSSYNEQFF. CDR3 sequence (DNA): TGTGCCAGCAGTATTGGACTAGCGGGCATCCTTAGCTCCTACAATGAGCAGTTCTTC.

This clonotype has only a few counts. The rearrangement uses TRBV5-5 and TRBJ2-1, with 9 positions matching TRBD2. CDR1 and CDR2 (germline): SGHKS, YYEKEE (reference sequence). V lost 4 bases, J lost 8 bases, and 7 bases stayed unmatched. There are 14 residues in the CDR3. In DNA, the CDR3 is TGTGCCAGCAGCCCGCGGGAGGGCTCAGATGAGCAGTTCTTC. It encodes CASSPREGSDEQFF.